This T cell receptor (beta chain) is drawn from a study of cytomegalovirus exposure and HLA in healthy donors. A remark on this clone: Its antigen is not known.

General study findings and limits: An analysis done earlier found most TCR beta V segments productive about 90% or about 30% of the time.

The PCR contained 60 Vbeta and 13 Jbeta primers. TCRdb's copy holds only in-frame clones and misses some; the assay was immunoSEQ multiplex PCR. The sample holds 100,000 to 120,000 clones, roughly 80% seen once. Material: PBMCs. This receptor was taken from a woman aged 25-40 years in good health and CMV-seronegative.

The CDR3 sequence: CASSNTDTQYF. The CDR3 bases are TGTGCCAGCAGCAACACAGATACGCAGTATTTT. The V call is TRBV27, the J call TRBJ2-3; D not certain. Trimming cost V 6 bases and J 2 bases, with 3 bases left between them. The CDR3 totals 11 residues. The germline V gene has CDR1 MNHEY and CDR2 SMNVEV (reference sequence).